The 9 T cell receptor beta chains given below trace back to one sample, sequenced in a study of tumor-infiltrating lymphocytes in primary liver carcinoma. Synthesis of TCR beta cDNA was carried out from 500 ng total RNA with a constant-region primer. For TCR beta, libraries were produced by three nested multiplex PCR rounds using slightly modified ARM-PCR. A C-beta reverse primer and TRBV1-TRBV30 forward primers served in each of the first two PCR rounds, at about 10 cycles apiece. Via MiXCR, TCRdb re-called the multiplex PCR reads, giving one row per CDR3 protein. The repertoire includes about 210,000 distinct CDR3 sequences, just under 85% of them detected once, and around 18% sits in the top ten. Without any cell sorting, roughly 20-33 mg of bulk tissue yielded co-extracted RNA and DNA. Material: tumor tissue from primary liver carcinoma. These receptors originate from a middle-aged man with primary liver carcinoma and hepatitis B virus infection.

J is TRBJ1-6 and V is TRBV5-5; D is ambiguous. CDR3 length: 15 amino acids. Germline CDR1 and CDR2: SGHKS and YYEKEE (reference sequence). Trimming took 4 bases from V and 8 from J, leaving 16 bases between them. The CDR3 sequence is CASSPTGRSDSPLHF. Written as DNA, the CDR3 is TGTGCCAGCAGCCCTACCGGGAGAAGTGATTCACCCCTCCACTTT.

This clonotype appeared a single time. Written as DNA, the CDR3 is TGCAGTGCTAGTTCGCTAGAAGCTCTGGCAGATACGCAGTATTTT. It yields the protein CSASSLEALADTQYF. The gene calls are TRBV20-1 and TRBJ2-3; no clear D gene. This CDR3 spans 15 amino acids. Germline CDR1 reads DFQATT; CDR2 reads SNEGSKA (reference sequence). V lost 3 bases to trimming and J lost 4 bases, with 17 bases between them.

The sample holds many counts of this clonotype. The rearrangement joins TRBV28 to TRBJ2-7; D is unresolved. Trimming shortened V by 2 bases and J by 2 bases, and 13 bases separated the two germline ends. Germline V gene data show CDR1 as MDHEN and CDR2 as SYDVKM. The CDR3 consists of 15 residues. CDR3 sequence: CASSLPSVNPYEQYF. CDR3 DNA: TGTGCCAGCAGTTTACCCAGCGTAAACCCCTACGAGCAGTACTTC. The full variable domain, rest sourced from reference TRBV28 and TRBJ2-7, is DVKVTQSSRYLVKRTGEKVFLECVQDMDHENMFWYRQDPGLGLRLIYFSYDVKMKEKGDIPEGYSVSREKKERFSLILESASTNQTSMYLCASSLPSVNPYEQYFGPGTRLTVT.

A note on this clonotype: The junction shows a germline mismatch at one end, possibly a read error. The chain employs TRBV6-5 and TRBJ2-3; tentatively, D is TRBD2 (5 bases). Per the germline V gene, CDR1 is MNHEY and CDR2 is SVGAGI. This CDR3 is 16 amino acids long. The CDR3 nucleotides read TGTGTCAGCGGTTACTCTTTAGTGGGGTACACAGATACGCAGTATTTT. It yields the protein CVSGYSLVGYTDTQYF.

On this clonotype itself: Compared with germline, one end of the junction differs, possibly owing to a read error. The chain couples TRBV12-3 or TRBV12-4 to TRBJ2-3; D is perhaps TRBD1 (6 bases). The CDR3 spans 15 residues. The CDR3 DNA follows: TGTGCTAGCAGTTGGAACAGGGATGGATCAGATACGCAGTATTTT. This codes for CASSWNRDGSDTQYF.

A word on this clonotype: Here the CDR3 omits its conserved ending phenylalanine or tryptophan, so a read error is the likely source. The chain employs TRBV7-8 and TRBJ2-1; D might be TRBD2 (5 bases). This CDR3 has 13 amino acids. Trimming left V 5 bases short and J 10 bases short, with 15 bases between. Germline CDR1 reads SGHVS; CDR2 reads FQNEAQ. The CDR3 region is CASSLGRAREQFL. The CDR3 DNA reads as TGTGCCAGCAGCCTAGGGCGGGCAAGGGAGCAGTTCCTC.

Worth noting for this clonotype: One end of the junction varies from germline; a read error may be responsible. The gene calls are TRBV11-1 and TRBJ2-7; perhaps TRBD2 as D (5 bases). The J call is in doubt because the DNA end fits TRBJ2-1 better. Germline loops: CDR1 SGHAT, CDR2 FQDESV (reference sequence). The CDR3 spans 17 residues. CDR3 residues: CPSSLGPAGESSYEQFF. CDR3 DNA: TGTCCCAGCAGCTTAGGGCCGGCGGGTGAGAGCTCCTACGAGCAGTTCTTC.

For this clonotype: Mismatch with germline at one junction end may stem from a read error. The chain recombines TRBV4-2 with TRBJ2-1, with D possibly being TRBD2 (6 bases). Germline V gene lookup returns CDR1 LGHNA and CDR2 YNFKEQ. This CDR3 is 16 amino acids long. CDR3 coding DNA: TGTGCCAGCAGCCATGATGGGGGGAGGACCTACAATGAGCAATTCTTC. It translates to CASSHDGGRTYNEQFF.

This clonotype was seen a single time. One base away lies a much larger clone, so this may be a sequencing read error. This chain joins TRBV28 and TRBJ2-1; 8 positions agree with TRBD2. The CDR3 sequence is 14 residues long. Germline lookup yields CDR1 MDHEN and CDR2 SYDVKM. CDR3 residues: CTSKAGAAGLDVFF. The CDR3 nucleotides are TGTACCAGCAAAGCAGGGGCGGCGGGACTAGATGTATTCTTC.